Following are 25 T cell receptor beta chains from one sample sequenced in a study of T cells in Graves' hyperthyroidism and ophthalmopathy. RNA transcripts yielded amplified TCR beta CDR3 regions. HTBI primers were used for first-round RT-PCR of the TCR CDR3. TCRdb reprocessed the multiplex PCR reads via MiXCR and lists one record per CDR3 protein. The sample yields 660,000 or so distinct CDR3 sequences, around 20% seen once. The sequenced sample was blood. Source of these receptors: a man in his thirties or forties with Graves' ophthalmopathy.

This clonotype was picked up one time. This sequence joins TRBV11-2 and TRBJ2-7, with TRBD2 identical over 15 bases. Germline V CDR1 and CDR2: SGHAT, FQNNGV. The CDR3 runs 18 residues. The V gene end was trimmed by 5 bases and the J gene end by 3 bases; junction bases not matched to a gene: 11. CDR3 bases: TGTGCCAGCAGCCAAGGGCGGCCGGGACTAGCGGGAGGCTACGAGCAGTACTTC. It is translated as CASSQGRPGLAGGYEQYF.

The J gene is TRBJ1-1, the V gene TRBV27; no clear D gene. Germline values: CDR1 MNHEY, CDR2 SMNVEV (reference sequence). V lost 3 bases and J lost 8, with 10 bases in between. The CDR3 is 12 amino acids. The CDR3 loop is CASSFASGEAFF. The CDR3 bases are TGTGCCAGCAGTTTTGCCTCCGGGGAAGCTTTCTTT.

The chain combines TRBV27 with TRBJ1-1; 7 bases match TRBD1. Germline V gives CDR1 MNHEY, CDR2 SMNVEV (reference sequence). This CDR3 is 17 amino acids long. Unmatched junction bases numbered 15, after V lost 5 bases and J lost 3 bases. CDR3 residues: CASSATGLSPPDTEAFF. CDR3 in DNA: TGTGCCAGCAGTGCGACAGGGTTGAGTCCTCCGGACACTGAAGCTTTCTTT.

DNA for the CDR3: TGTGCCAGCAGGAGGACAGGGCGGGGTGACACCGGGGAGCTGTTTTTT. It translates to CASRRTGRGDTGELFF. The V and J genes are TRBV12-3 or TRBV12-4 and TRBJ2-2; 8 nucleotides line up with TRBD1. The junction had 9 bases not matched to a gene; V was cut back by 6 bases and J by 3 bases. This CDR3 contains 16 residues.

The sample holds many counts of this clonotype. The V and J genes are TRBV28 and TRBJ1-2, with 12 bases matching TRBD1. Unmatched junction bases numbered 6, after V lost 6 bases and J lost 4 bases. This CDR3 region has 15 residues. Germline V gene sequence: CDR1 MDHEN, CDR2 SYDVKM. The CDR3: CASRRGTGGGYGYTF. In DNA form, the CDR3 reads TGTGCCAGCAGACGCGGGACAGGGGGCGGCTATGGCTACACCTTC.

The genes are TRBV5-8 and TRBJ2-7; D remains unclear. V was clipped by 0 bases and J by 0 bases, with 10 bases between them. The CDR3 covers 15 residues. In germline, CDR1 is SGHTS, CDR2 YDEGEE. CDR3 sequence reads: CASSLGQTSSYEQYF. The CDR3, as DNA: TGTGCCAGCAGCTTGGGGCAGACCAGCTCCTACGAGCAGTACTTC.

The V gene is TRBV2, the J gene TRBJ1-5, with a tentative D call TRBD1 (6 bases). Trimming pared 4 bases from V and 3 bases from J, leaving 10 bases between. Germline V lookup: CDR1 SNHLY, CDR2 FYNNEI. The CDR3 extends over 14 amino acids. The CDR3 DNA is TGTGCCAGCAGTGCCCGGACAGTCAATCAGCCCCAGCATTTT. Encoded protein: CASSARTVNQPQHF. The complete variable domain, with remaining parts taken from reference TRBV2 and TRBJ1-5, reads EPEVTQTPSHQVTQMGQEVILRCVPISNHLYFYWYRQILGQKVEFLVSFYNNEISEKSEIFDDQFSVERPDGSNFTLKIRSTKLEDSAMYFCASSARTVNQPQHFGDGTRLSIL.

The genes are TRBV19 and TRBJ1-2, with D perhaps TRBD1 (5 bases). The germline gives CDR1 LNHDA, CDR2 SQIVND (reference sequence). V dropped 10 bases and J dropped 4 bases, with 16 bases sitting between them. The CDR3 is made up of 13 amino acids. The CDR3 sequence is CANLGQRGYGYTF. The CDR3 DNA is TGTGCCAATCTGGGCCAGAGGGGCTATGGCTACACCTTC.

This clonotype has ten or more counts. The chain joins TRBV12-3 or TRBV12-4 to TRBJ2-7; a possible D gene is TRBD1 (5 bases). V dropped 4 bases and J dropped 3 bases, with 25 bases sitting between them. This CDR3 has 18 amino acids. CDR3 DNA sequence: TGTGCCAGCAGTTCTGACCGGGCCCAGGGCGGACCCCTCTACGAGCAGTACTTC. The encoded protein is CASSSDRAQGGPLYEQYF.

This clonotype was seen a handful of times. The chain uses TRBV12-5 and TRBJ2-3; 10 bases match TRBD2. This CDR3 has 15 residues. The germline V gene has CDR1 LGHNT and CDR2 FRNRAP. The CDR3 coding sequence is TGTGCAAAGGAGGGAGCGGGAGGGGGCACAGATACGCAGTATTTT. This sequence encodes CAKEGAGGGTDTQYF.

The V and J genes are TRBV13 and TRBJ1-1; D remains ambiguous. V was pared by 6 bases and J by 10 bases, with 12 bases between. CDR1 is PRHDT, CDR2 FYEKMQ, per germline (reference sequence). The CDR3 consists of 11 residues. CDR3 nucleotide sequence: TGTGCCAGCAGTGCTGGCGGTATAGCTTTCTTT. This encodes CASSAGGIAFF.

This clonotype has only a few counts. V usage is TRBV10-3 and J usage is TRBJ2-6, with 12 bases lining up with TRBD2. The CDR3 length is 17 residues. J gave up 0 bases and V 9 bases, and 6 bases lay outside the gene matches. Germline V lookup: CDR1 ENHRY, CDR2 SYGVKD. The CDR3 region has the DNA TGTGCCATGTCGGGACTAGCGGGCCTCTCTGGGGCCAACGTCCTGACTTTC. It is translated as CAMSGLAGLSGANVLTF.

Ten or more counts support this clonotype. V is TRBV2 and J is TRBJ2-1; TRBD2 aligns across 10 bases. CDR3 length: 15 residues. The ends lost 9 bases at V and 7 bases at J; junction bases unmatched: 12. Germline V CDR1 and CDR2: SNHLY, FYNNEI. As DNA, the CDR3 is TGTGCCAGGCGGGGGGGAGCGGGAGGGTCGAATGAGCAGTTCTTC. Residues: CARRGGAGGSNEQFF.

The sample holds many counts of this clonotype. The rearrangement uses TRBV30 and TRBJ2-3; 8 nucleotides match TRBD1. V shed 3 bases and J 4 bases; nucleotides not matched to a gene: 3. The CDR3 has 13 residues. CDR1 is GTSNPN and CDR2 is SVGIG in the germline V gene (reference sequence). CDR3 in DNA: TGTGCCTGGAGCAGGGGACAGGCAGATACGCAGTATTTT. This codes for CAWSRGQADTQYF.

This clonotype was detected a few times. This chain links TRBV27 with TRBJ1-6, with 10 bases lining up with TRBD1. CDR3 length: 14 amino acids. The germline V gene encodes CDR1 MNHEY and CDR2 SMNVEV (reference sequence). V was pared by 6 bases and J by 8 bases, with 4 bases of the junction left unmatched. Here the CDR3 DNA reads TGTGCCAGCAGCCGGGACAGGGGTGATTCACCCCTCCACTTT. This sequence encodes CASSRDRGDSPLHF.

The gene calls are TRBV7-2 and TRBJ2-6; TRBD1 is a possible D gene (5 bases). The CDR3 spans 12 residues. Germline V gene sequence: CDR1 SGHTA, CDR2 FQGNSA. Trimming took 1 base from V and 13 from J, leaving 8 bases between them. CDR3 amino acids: CASSLVGEVLTF. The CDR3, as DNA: TGTGCCAGCAGCTTAGTAGGGGAAGTCCTGACTTTC.

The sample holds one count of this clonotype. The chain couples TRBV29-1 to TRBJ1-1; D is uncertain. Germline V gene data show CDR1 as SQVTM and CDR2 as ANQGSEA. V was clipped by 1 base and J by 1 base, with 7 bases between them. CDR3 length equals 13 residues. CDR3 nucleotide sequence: TGCAGCGTTGAAGGCCAGAAGAACACTGAAGCTTTCTTT. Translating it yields CSVEGQKNTEAFF.

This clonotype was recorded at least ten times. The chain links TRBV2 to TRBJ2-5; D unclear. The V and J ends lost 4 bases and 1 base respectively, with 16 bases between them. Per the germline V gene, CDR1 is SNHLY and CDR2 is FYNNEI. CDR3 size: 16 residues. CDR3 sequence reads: CASSGLLVNAQETQYF. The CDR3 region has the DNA TGTGCCAGCAGTGGCCTCTTGGTTAATGCCCAAGAGACCCAGTACTTC.

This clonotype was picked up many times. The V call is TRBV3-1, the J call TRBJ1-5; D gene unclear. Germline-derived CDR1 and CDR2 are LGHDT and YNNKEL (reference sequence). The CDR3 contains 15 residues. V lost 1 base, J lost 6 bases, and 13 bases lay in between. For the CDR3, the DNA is TGTGCCAGCAGCCAAGCCGCGGATCCGACTCAGCCCCAGCATTTT. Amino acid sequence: CASSQAADPTQPQHF.

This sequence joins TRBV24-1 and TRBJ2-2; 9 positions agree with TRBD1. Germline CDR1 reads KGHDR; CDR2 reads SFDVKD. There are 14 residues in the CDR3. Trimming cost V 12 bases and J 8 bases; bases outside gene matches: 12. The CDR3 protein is CAAAGTGRSGELFF. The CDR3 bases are TGTGCCGCGGCCGGGACAGGGCGTTCTGGGGAGCTGTTTTTT.

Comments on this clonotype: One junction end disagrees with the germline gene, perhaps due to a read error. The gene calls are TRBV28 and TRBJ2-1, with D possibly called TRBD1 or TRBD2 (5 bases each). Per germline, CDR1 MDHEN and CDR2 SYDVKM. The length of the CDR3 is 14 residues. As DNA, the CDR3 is TGTGCCAGCAGTCTATGGGCGTCCAGGGAGGAGCAGTTCTTC. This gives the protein CASSLWASREEQFF.

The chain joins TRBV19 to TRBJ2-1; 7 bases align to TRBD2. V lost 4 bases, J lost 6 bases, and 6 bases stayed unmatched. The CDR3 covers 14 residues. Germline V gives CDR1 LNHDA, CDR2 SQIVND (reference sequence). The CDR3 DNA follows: TGTGCCAGTAGTAGCGGGAGCTCGAGCAATGAGCAGTTCTTC. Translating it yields CASSSGSSSNEQFF.

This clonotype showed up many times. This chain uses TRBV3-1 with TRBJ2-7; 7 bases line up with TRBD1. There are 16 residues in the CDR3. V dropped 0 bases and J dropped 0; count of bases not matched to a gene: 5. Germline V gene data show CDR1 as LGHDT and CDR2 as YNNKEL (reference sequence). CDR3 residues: CASSQDRGKSSYEQYF. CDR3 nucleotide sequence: TGTGCCAGCAGCCAAGACAGGGGGAAGAGCTCCTACGAGCAGTACTTC.

The CDR3: CASTDLRDYGYTF. In nucleotides, the CDR3 is TGTGCCAGCACCGACCTACGCGACTATGGCTACACCTTC. The V and J genes are TRBV2 and TRBJ1-2, with D hard to call. Germline-derived CDR1 and CDR2 are SNHLY and FYNNEI. The CDR3 sequence is 13 residues long. Trimming left V 7 bases short and J 3 bases short, with 12 bases between.

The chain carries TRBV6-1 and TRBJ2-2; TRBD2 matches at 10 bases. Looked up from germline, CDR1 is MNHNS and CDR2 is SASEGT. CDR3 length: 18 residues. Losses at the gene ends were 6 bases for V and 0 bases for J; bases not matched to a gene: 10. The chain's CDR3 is CASRGLAGAQTNTGELFF. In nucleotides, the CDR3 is TGTGCCAGCAGGGGGCTAGCGGGAGCTCAGACGAACACCGGGGAGCTGTTTTTT.